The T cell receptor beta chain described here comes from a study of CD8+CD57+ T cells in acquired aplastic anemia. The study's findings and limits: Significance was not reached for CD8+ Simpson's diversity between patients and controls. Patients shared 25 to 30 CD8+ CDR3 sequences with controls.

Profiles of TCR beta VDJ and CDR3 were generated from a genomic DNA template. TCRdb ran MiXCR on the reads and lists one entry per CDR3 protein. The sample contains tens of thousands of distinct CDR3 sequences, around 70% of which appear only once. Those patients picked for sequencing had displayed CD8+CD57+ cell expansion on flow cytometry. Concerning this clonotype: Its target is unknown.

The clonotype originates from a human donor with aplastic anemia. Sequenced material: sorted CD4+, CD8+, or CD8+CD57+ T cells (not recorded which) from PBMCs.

CDR3 bases: TGTGCCAGCACCATGATACCGGGACAGGGATCACCCCTCCACTTT. Amino acid sequence: CASTMIPGQGSPLHF. The J gene is TRBJ1-6, the V gene TRBV5-5, with 9 positions matching TRBD1. J gave up 10 bases and V 6 bases, and 11 bases lay outside the gene matches. Germline values: CDR1 SGHKS, CDR2 YYEKEE (reference sequence). The CDR3 extends over 15 amino acids.